Below, one T cell receptor (beta chain) is given with its context. Profiling relied on immunoSEQ multiplex PCR, and the TCRdb table lists in-frame clones only, not all of them. Seen here are over 35,000 clones, 60% to 85% observed once, and the top ten hold around 0.77%. Single viable CD3+CD4+CD8-CD45RO+ cells were sorted as the memory CD4+ T cells. The CDR3 loop spans 15 amino acids. V lost 0 bases to trimming and J lost 6 bases; unmatched junction nucleotides: 8. Germline V gene data show CDR1 as MNHEY and CDR2 as SVGAGI. These data originate in a study of memory CD4+ T cells and cytomegalovirus serostatus.

The TCR sequence derives from an adult in good health and CMV-seronegative. The chain links TRBV6-5 to TRBJ2-7, with 7 nucleotides matching TRBD2. The sample comprised memory CD4+ T cells from blood. CDR3 nucleotides: TGTGCCAGCAGTTACTCGACGGGGGGAAGTGGCGAGCAGTACTTC. Translated: CASSYSTGGSGEQYF.